Sequencing of this T cell receptor beta chain was carried out in a study of control samples from healthy donors and cancer patients. Deletions cut 3 bases from V and 2 bases from J, with 5 bases between. The germline gives CDR1 SGDLS, CDR2 YYNGEE. CDR3 length: 12 residues. Measured with immunoSEQ multiplex PCR; TCRdb has only the in-frame clones, and not every one. Of 140,000 to 150,000 clones listed, over 85% were seen once; the top ten hold roughly 6.2%. The receptor was isolated from a man between 18 and 35 years old in good health. This chain connects TRBV9 to TRBJ1-2; D is ambiguous. Sequencing used blood. In DNA form, the CDR3 reads TGTGCCAGCAGCGGGCAGAACTATGGCTACACCTTC. Protein: CASSGQNYGYTF.